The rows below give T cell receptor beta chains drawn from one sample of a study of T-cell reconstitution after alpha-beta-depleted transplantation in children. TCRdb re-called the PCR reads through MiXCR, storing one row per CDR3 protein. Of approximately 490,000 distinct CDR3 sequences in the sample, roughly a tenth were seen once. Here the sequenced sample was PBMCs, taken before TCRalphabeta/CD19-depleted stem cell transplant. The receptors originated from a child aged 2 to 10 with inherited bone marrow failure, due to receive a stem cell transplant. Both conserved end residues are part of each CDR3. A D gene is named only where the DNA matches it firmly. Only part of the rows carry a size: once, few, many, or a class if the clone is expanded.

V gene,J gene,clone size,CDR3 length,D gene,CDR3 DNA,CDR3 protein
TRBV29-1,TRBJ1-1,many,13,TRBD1,TGCAGCGCCTCCGGGACAGTGAACACTGAAGCTTTCTTT,CSASGTVNTEAFF
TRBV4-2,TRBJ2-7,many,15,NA,TGTGCCAGCAGCCAAGATCGTGGGGGCTTCTACGAGCAGTACTTC,CASSQDRGGFYEQYF
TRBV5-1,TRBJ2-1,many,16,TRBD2,TGCGCCAGCAGCCAAACCGGGACTAGCGGGAGTGGTGAGCAGTTCTTC,CASSQTGTSGSGEQFF
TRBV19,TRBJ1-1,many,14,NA,TGTGCCAGTAGTATCGCCACGTTGGGGTTTGAAGCTTTCTTT,CASSIATLGFEAFF
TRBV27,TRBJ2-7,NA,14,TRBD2,TGTGCCAGCAGTTTATCTAGCGGGAGGGCCGAGCAGTACTTC,CASSLSSGRAEQYF
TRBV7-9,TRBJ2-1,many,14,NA,TGTGCCAGCAGCTTAGTCGGGGTTGGGAATGAGCAGTTCTTC,CASSLVGVGNEQFF
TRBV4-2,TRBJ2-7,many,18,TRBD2,TGTGCCAGCAGCCAAGACTGGACTAGCGGGATGGGGACCTACGAGCAGTACTTC,CASSQDWTSGMGTYEQYF
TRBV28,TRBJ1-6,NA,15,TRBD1,TGTGCCAGCAGTCATTCGGGACAGGGAGAATCACCCCTCCACTTT,CASSHSGQGESPLHF
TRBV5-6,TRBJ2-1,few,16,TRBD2,TGTGCCAGCAGCCTGAGTCATAGCGGGGGGGGTTTTGAGCAGTTCTTC,CASSLSHSGGGFEQFF
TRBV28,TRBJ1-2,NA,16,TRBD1,TGTGCCAGCAGTTTATTGCGACAGGGGGGAGGCTATGGCTACACCTTC,CASSLLRQGGGYGYTF
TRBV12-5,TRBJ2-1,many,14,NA,TGTGCTAGTGGTTTGGTACCTGAGGGAGACGAGCAGTTCTTC,CASGLVPEGDEQFF
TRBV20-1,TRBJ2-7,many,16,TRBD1,TGCAGTGCCAGCTCCCCCCAAACAGGGGGATCCTACGAGCAGTACTTC,CSASSPQTGGSYEQYF
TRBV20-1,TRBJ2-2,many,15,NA,TGCAGTGCTAGAGACGGATACTTAAACACCGGGGAGCTGTTTTTT,CSARDGYLNTGELFF
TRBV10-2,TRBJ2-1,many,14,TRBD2,TGCGCCAGCAGGAGGGCTAGCGGGAACAATGAGCAGTTCTTC,CASRRASGNNEQFF
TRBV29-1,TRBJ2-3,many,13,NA,TGCAGCGTTGACGGAGAGAGCACAGATACGCAGTATTTT,CSVDGESTDTQYF
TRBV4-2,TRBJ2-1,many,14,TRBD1,TGTGCCAGCAGCCAAGTGTCAGGGGGCGATGAGCAGTTCTTC,CASSQVSGGDEQFF
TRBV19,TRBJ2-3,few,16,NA,TGTGCCACCACCACGTGGGGGAACGTTGGCACAGATACGCAGTATTTT,CATTTWGNVGTDTQYF
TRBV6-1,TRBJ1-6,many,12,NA,TGTGCCAGCACTAAAGTGGGGTCACCCCTCCACTTT,CASTKVGSPLHF
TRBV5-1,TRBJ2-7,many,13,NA,TGCGCCAGCAGCTTGGATATCTCATACGAGCAGTACTTC,CASSLDISYEQYF
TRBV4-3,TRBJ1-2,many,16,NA,TGCGCCAGCAGCCCGAGCGTAGGCGGGACTAACTATGGCTACACCTTC,CASSPSVGGTNYGYTF
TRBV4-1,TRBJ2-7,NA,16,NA,TGCGCCAGCAGCCAAGAACGTACAGGGTCGAGCTACGAGCAGTACTTC,CASSQERTGSSYEQYF
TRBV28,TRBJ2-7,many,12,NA,TGTGCCAGCTCAAAAGGAGGGGGCGAGCAGTACTTC,CASSKGGGEQYF
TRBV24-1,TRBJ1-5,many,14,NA,TGTGCCACCAGTGACGCGGACGCTAATCAGCCCCAGCATTTT,CATSDADANQPQHF
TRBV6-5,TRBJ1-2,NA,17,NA,TGTGCCAGCAGTTACTCCCCCCCATTGGGTAGTAGCTATGGCTACACCTTC,CASSYSPPLGSSYGYTF
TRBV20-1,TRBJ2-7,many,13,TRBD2,TGCAGTGCCCACGGGAGGGCGACCTACGAGCAGTACTTC,CSAHGRATYEQYF
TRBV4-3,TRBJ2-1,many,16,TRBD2,TGCGCCAGCAGCCTTACTCGACTAGCGGCTTACAATGAGCAGTTCTTC,CASSLTRLAAYNEQFF
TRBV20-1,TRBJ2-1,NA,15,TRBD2,TGCAGTGCTAGAAGCCGGGAGGGCCTCCTAAATGAGCAGTTCTTC,CSARSREGLLNEQFF
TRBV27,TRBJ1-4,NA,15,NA,TGTGCCAGCAGTTCAGGTCGGAGGGGCGGAGAAAAACTGTTTTTT,CASSSGRRGGEKLFF
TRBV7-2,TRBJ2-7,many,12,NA,TGTGCCAGCAGCTTTAATATGGCGCCCGAGTACTTC,CASSFNMAPEYF
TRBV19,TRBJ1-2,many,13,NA,TGTGCCACTCGGGACTCGAGCTTCTTTGGCTACACCTTC,CATRDSSFFGYTF
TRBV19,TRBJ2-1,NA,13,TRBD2,TGTGCCAGTAGCGGACTAGCGGGATCTGAGCAGTTCTTC,CASSGLAGSEQFF
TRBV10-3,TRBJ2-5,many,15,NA,TGTGCCATCAGTGAGTCGAGAGAACAAGGGGGGACCCAGTACTTC,CAISESREQGGTQYF
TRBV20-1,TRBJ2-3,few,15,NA,TGCAGTGCTAGAGATGGCCTCCGAATCACAGATACGCAGTATTTT,CSARDGLRITDTQYF
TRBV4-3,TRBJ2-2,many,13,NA,TGCGCCAGCAGCCAAGTTCAGGGGGGGGAGCTGTTTTTT,CASSQVQGGELFF
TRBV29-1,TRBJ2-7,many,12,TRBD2,TGCAGGGCGGGGGGAAGACCCTACGAGCAGTACTTC,CRAGGRPYEQYF
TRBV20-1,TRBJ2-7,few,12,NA,TGCAGTGGGGGCAGCCGCTCCTACGAGCAGTACTTC,CSGGSRSYEQYF
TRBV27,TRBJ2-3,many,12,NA,TGTGCCAGCAGTTTATATAGGGGCACGCAGTATTTT,CASSLYRGTQYF